These T cell receptor beta chains were read from a single sample in a study of control samples from healthy donors and cancer patients. TCRdb's copy holds only in-frame clones and misses some; the assay was immunoSEQ multiplex PCR. The sample includes about 180,000 clones, roughly 92% of them seen just once. The specimen was blood. The receptors shown here come from a man aged 25 to 45 in good health. Both conserved end residues are part of each CDR3. The D gene is left open where the match is weak. A row's size may be missing; if present it is once, few, many or a size class.

D gene: .; clone size: .; V gene: TRBV5-4; CDR3 length: 13; J gene: TRBJ1-2; CDR3 DNA: TGTGCCAGCAGCGACCCTGGGACGGGCGGCTACACCTTC; CDR3 protein: CASSDPGTGGYTF
D gene: .; clone size: .; V gene: TRBV13; CDR3 length: 14; J gene: TRBJ1-6; CDR3 DNA: TGTGCCAGCAGCTTAAAACAGAATAATTCACCCCTCCACTTT; CDR3 protein: CASSLKQNNSPLHF
D gene: .; clone size: .; V gene: TRBV27; CDR3 length: 15; J gene: TRBJ2-3; CDR3 DNA: TGTGCCAGCAGCAACAGGGTTCCAAGCACAGATACGCAGTATTTT; CDR3 protein: CASSNRVPSTDTQYF
D gene: .; clone size: .; V gene: TRBV6-5; CDR3 length: 14; J gene: TRBJ2-1; CDR3 DNA: TGTGCCAGCACCGAGGGGGGGACCCGGGATGAGCAGTTCTTC; CDR3 protein: CASTEGGTRDEQFF
D gene: TRBD2; clone size: .; V gene: TRBV11-2; CDR3 length: 16; J gene: TRBJ2-1; CDR3 DNA: TGTGCCAGCAGCTTAGTGGGGCGGGAGGGCTACAATGAGCAGTTCTTC; CDR3 protein: CASSLVGREGYNEQFF
D gene: .; clone size: .; V gene: TRBV19; CDR3 length: 15; J gene: TRBJ1-3; CDR3 DNA: TGTGCCAGTAGTGCAGATGGACGGCGGGCAGACACCATATATTTT; CDR3 protein: CASSADGRRADTIYF
D gene: .; clone size: .; V gene: TRBV3-1/TRBV3-2; CDR3 length: 13; J gene: TRBJ1-5; CDR3 DNA: TGTGCCAGCAGCCAAGGTTATAATCAGCCCCAGCATTTT; CDR3 protein: CASSQGYNQPQHF
D gene: .; clone size: .; V gene: TRBV9; CDR3 length: 17; J gene: TRBJ1-6; CDR3 DNA: TGTGCCAGCAGCGAGAGGATTGAGGTTTCCTATAATTCACCCCTCCACTTT; CDR3 protein: CASSERIEVSYNSPLHF
D gene: .; clone size: once; V gene: TRBV18; CDR3 length: 14; J gene: TRBJ2-7; CDR3 DNA: TGTGCCAGCTCACAACTAGGGGGGTCCTACGAGCAGTACTTC; CDR3 protein: CASSQLGGSYEQYF
D gene: .; clone size: .; V gene: TRBV5-4; CDR3 length: 14; J gene: TRBJ1-6; CDR3 DNA: TGTGCCAGCAGCCCCTGGGGGGCTGGTTCACCCCTCCACTTT; CDR3 protein: CASSPWGAGSPLHF
D gene: .; clone size: .; V gene: TRBV28; CDR3 length: 14; J gene: TRBJ2-7; CDR3 DNA: TGTGCCAGCAGTCCAACGTATTTGCCCTACGAGCAGTACTTC; CDR3 protein: CASSPTYLPYEQYF
D gene: .; clone size: .; V gene: TRBV7-9; CDR3 length: 14; J gene: TRBJ1-1; CDR3 DNA: TGTGCCAGCAGCTTAGGAGCCCAGACATCTGAAGCTTTCTTT; CDR3 protein: CASSLGAQTSEAFF
D gene: .; clone size: .; V gene: TRBV18; CDR3 length: 13; J gene: TRBJ2-7; CDR3 DNA: TGTGCCAGCTCACCACCCGGACTATACGAGCAGTACTTC; CDR3 protein: CASSPPGLYEQYF
D gene: TRBD1; clone size: .; V gene: TRBV9; CDR3 length: 14; J gene: TRBJ1-2; CDR3 DNA: TGTGCCAGCAGCGTGGAGACAGGGAAGGATGGCTACACCTTC; CDR3 protein: CASSVETGKDGYTF
D gene: .; clone size: .; V gene: TRBV24-1; CDR3 length: 15; J gene: TRBJ2-1; CDR3 DNA: TGTGCCACCGGGAGGGGGCAGGTCACCTACAATGAGCAGTTCTTC; CDR3 protein: CATGRGQVTYNEQFF
D gene: TRBD1; clone size: .; V gene: TRBV19; CDR3 length: 16; J gene: TRBJ1-5; CDR3 DNA: TGTGCCAGTAGTATAGCCGACAGGGGTCTGCATCAGCCCCAGCATTTT; CDR3 protein: CASSIADRGLHQPQHF
D gene: TRBD1; clone size: .; V gene: TRBV28; CDR3 length: 16; J gene: TRBJ1-1; CDR3 DNA: TGTGCCAGCAGTTTATCCAGGGGGCGACCGAACACTGAAGCTTTCTTT; CDR3 protein: CASSLSRGRPNTEAFF
D gene: TRBD1; clone size: .; V gene: TRBV4-1; CDR3 length: 15; J gene: TRBJ1-6; CDR3 DNA: TGCGCCAGCAGCCAGAAACAGGGGAGCGGATCACCCCTCCACTTT; CDR3 protein: CASSQKQGSGSPLHF
D gene: TRBD1; clone size: .; V gene: TRBV30; CDR3 length: 15; J gene: TRBJ1-1; CDR3 DNA: TGTGCCTGGACCAGCGGACAGGCAGGGCTCACTGAAGCTTTCTTT; CDR3 protein: CAWTSGQAGLTEAFF
D gene: .; clone size: few; V gene: TRBV11-2; CDR3 length: 15; J gene: TRBJ2-2; CDR3 DNA: TGTGCCAGCAGCTTAGAGCGGGGGAACACCGGGGAGCTGTTTTTT; CDR3 protein: CASSLERGNTGELFF
D gene: .; clone size: .; V gene: TRBV12-3/TRBV12-4; CDR3 length: 11; J gene: TRBJ1-1; CDR3 DNA: TGTGCCAGCAGTTTGACAGCGGAAGCTTTCTTT; CDR3 protein: CASSLTAEAFF
D gene: .; clone size: .; V gene: TRBV9; CDR3 length: 15; J gene: TRBJ1-2; CDR3 DNA: TGTGCCAGCAGCGTAGGTGTACTTTCCGGGTATGGCTACACCTTC; CDR3 protein: CASSVGVLSGYGYTF
D gene: TRBD1; clone size: .; V gene: TRBV7-9; CDR3 length: 16; J gene: TRBJ2-2; CDR3 DNA: TGTGCCAGCAGCTTACTCGGGACAGGGACTACCGGGGAGCTGTTTTTT; CDR3 protein: CASSLLGTGTTGELFF
D gene: TRBD2; clone size: .; V gene: TRBV19; CDR3 length: 16; J gene: TRBJ2-3; CDR3 DNA: TGTGCCAGTAGTAGGGCTAGCGGGGTTCGCACAGATACGCAGTATTTT; CDR3 protein: CASSRASGVRTDTQYF
D gene: TRBD2; clone size: .; V gene: TRBV7-2; CDR3 length: 14; J gene: TRBJ2-7; CDR3 DNA: TGTGCCAGCAGCTTAGGGCGGGGGGGGGACGAGCAGTACTTC; CDR3 protein: CASSLGRGGDEQYF
D gene: .; clone size: .; V gene: TRBV7-9; CDR3 length: 12; J gene: TRBJ1-1; CDR3 DNA: TGTGCCAGCAGCCACCAGACAGTAGAAGCTTTCTTT; CDR3 protein: CASSHQTVEAFF
D gene: .; clone size: .; V gene: TRBV19; CDR3 length: 13; J gene: TRBJ2-4; CDR3 DNA: TGTGCCAGTAGTATAGGGCAGGGAAACATTCAGTACTTC; CDR3 protein: CASSIGQGNIQYF
D gene: TRBD1; clone size: .; V gene: TRBV7-9; CDR3 length: 15; J gene: TRBJ2-1; CDR3 DNA: TGTGCCAGCAGCCACCGGGACAGGGAATACAATGAGCAGTTCTTC; CDR3 protein: CASSHRDREYNEQFF
D gene: TRBD1; clone size: .; V gene: TRBV9; CDR3 length: 15; J gene: TRBJ1-1; CDR3 DNA: TGTGCCAGCAGCGTAGTCGGGACAGCGAACACTGAAGCTTTCTTT; CDR3 protein: CASSVVGTANTEAFF
D gene: TRBD1; clone size: .; V gene: TRBV18; CDR3 length: 12; J gene: TRBJ1-1; CDR3 DNA: TGTGCCAGCTCAGGGGACAGCACTGAAGCTTTCTTT; CDR3 protein: CASSGDSTEAFF